This T cell receptor beta chain was sequenced for a study of beta chain features in type 1 diabetes. Study-wide context: All samples together contributed around 100,000,000 sorted cells for examination.

Sorted populations all had greater than 98% purity. Isolated RNA was reverse transcribed in full, so expressed TCRB transcripts were sequenced. Assay used: immunoSEQ multiplex PCR; TCRdb lists only in-frame clones, some missing. This table holds about 120,000 clones, about 17% found once. Turning to this clone: Its antigen is not known.

This CDR3 contains 12 residues. V was clipped by 3 bases and J by 4 bases, with 8 bases between them. Germline-derived CDR1 and CDR2 are GTSNPN and SVGIG (reference sequence). Overall study results and limits: All four CD4+ subsets from Type 1 diabetes patients carried moderately but significantly shorter TCRB CDR3s. Within the patient group, naive, central memory and Treg TCRB repertoires appeared more similar to each other than within healthy donors. For type 1 diabetes patients, VDJ junctions showed fewer insertions and more deletions.

The chain employs TRBV30 and TRBJ2-3; D possibly corresponds to TRBD2 (6 bases). Sequencing used central memory CD4+ T cells from blood. The clonotype originates from a man aged 30-40 years with type 1 diabetes. The CDR3 here is CAWRSSADTQYF. CDR3 nucleotides: TGTGCCTGGAGATCTAGCGCAGATACGCAGTATTTT.